The clone carrying this T cell receptor (beta chain) was counted ten times or more. Its antigen is as yet unknown. Trimming cost V 2 bases and J 4 bases, with 9 bases left between them. The germline CDR1 and CDR2 sequences are LGHNA and YNFKEQ. This CDR3 region has 14 residues. This sample is part of a study of T-cell reconstitution after alpha-beta-depleted transplantation in children. Study findings and constraints: T-cell numbers and diversity one year post-transplant derived largely from freshly generated T cells. Some patients showed high day-60 TCRbeta diversity, which derived from surviving recipient T cells and thymic progenitors.

Using unique molecular identifiers, the investigators prepared the TCRbeta library. TCRdb re-called the PCR reads with MiXCR, one entry per CDR3 protein. This sample has approximately 500,000 distinct CDR3 sequences; over 9.5% occur once, and the top ten carry around 2%. Sequences were derived from PBMCs, sampled before TCRalphabeta/CD19-depleted stem cell transplant. This sequence joins TRBV4-2 and TRBJ2-1; unclear D gene. The clonotype was recovered from a child aged 2-15 years with inherited bone marrow failure, due to receive a stem cell transplant. DNA for the CDR3: TGTGCCAGCAGCCAACGGATGGGGTACAATGAGCAGTTCTTC. Translation: CASSQRMGYNEQFF.